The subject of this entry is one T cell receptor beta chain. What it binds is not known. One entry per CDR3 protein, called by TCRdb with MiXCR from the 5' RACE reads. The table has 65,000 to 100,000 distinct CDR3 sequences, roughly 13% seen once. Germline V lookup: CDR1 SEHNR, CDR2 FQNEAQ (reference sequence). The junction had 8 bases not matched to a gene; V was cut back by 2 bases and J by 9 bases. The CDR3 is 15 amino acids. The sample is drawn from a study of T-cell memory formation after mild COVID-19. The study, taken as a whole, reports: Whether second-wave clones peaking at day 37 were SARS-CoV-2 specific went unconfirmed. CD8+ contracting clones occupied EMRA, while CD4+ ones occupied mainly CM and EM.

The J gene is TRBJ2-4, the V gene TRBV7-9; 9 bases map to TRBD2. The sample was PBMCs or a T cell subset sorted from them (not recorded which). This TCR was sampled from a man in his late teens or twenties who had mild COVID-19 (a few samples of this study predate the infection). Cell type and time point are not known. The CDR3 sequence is CASSLPSGGPVIQYF. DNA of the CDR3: TGTGCCAGCAGCTTACCCAGCGGGGGGCCCGTCATTCAGTACTTC. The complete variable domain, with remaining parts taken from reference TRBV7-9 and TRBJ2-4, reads DTGVSQNPRHKITKRGQNVTFRCDPISEHNRLYWYRQTLGQGPEFLTYFQNEAQLEKSRLLSDRFSAERPKGSFSTLEIQRTEQGDSAMYLCASSLPSGGPVIQYFGAGTRLSVL.